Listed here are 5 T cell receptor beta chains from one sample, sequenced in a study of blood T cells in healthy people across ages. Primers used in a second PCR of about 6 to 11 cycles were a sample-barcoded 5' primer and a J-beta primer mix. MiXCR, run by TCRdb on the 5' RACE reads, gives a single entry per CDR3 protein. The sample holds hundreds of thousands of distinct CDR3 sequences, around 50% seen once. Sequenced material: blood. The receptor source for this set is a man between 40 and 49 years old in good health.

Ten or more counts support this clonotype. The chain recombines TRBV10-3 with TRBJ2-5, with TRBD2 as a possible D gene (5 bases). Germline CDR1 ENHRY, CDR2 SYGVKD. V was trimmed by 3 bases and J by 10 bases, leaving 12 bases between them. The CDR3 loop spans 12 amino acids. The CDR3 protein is CAISENNRDQYF. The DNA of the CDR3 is TGTGCCATCAGTGAAAACAATCGGGACCAGTACTTC.

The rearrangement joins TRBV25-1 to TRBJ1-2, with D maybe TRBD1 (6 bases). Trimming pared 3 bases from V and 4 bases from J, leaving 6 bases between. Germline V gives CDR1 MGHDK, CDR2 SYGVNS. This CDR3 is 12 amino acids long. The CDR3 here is CASSEGAYGYTF. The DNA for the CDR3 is TGTGCCAGCAGTGAGGGGGCCTATGGCTACACCTTC.

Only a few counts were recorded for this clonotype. CDR3 sequence reads: CSVASLGGARETQYF. Written as DNA, the CDR3 is TGCAGTGTAGCTAGCCTCGGGGGGGCGAGGGAGACCCAGTACTTC. V usage is TRBV20-1 and J usage is TRBJ2-5, with 8 positions matching TRBD2. The CDR3 totals 15 residues. Trimming at V came to 7 bases and at J to 5 bases, leaving 15 bases not matched to a gene. Germline values: CDR1 DFQATT, CDR2 SNEGSKA (reference sequence).

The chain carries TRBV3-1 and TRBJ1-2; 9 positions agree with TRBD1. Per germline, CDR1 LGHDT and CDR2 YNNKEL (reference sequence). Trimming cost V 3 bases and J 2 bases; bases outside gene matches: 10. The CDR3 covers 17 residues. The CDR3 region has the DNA TGTGCCAGCAGCCACTTTACCACAGGGGGCAGAAACTATGGCTACACCTTC. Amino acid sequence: CASSHFTTGGRNYGYTF.

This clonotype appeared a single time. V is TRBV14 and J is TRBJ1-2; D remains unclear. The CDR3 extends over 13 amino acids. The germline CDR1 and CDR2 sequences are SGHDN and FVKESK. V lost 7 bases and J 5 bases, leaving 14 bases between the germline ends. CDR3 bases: TGTGCCAGCAACCCCTCGGGCGGGTATGGCTACACCTTC. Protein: CASNPSGGYGYTF.